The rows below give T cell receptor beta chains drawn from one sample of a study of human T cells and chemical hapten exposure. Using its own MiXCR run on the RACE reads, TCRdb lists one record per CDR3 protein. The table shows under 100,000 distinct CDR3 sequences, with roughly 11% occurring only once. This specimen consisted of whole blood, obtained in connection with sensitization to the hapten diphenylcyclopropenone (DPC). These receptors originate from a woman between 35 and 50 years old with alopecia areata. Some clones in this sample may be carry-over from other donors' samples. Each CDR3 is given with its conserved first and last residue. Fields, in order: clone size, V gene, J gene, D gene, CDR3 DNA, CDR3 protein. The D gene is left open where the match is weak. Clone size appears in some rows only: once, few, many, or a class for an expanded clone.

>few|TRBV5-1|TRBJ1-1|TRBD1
TGCGCCAGCAGCCGAGAGGGGGCCAGCCCCGCTGAAGCTTTCTTT
CASSREGASPAEAFF
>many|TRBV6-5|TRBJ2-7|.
TGTGCCAGCAGTTTCGGACAGACCTACGAGCAGTACTTC
CASSFGQTYEQYF
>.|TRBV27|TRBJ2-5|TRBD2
TGTGCCAGCAGTCCTCAAGGACTAGCGGCGGGACAAGAGACCCAGTACTTC
CASSPQGLAAGQETQYF
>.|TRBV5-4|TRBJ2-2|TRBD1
TGTGCCAGCAGCCCACCAGGGGGCACCGGGGAGCTGTTTTTT
CASSPPGGTGELFF
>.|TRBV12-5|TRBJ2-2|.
TGTGCTAGTGGTTTGAGGACAGAAGCGAACACCGGGGAGCTGTTTTTT
CASGLRTEANTGELFF
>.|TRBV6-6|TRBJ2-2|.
TGTGCCAGCAGACCTGTCGCCGGGGAGCTGTTTTTT
CASRPVAGELFF
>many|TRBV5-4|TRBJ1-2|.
TGTGCCAGCAGCTTAACAGGGTCGTTAATCTATGGCTACACCTTC
CASSLTGSLIYGYTF
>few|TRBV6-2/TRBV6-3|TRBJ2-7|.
TGTGCCAGCAGTTCGCCAAGGGGCGACGAGCAGTACTTC
CASSSPRGDEQYF
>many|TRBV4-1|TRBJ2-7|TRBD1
TGCGCCAGCAGCCCTAACCCGTCTCGGACAGGGCTATCCTACGAGCAGTACTTC
CASSPNPSRTGLSYEQYF
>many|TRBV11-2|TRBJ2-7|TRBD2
TGTGCCAGCAGCTTAGAAGGGACTAGCGGATACGAGCAGTACTTC
CASSLEGTSGYEQYF
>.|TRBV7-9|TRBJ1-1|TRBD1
TGTGCCAGCAGCCCCCGGGACAGGACCTATTCTGAAGCTTTCTTT
CASSPRDRTYSEAFF
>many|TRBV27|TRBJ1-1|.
TGTGCCAGCAGGGCGGGACCCTCAGGAAGGGCTTTCTTT
CASRAGPSGRAFF
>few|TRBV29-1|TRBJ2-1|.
TGCAGCGACCTGCAAGGATACAATGAGCAGTTCTTC
CSDLQGYNEQFF
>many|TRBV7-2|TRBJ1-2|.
TGTGCCAGCAGCCCCACGACGGGGGTAGAGTATGGCTACACCTTC
CASSPTTGVEYGYTF
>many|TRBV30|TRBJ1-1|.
TGTGCCTGGAGTGTACGTCGGCCAGTGAACACTGAAGCTTTCTTT
CAWSVRRPVNTEAFF
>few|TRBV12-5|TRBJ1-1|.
TGTGCTAGTGGTTTGGCCTCGACGGGGGAAGCTTTCTTT
CASGLASTGEAFF
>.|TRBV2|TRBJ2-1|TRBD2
TGTGCCAGCAGTGCTAGACTAGCGGCTTCCTACAATGAGCAGTTCTTC
CASSARLAASYNEQFF
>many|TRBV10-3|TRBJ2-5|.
TGTGCCATCAGTTTAGGGGTGGACGAACCACAAGAGACCCAGTACTTC
CAISLGVDEPQETQYF
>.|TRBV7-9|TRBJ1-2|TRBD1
TGTGCCAGCAGGCCCGGGACAGCCTATGGCTACACCTTC
CASRPGTAYGYTF
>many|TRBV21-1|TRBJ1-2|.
TGTGCCAGCAGCAAAGGGAGAGGGTCGAACTATGGCTACACCTTC
CASSKGRGSNYGYTF
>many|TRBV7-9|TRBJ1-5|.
TGTGCCAGCAGCTTAAAGGGCCGGAGAGGGGTTATGGATCAGCCCCAGCATTTT
CASSLKGRRGVMDQPQHF
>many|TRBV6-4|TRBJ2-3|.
TGTGCCAGCAGTCCCCAGGGCACAGATACGCAGTATTTT
CASSPQGTDTQYF
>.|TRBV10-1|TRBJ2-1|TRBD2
TGCGCCAGCAGTGACCCAGCGGGAGTGAATGAGCAGTTCTTC
CASSDPAGVNEQFF
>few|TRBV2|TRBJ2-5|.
TGTGCCAGCAGTGATGATACCGGGAAAGAGACCCAGTACTTC
CASSDDTGKETQYF
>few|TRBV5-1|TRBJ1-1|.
TGCGCCAGCAGCTTCACGGATTTCTCGACAGGGAACACTGAAGCTTTCTTT
CASSFTDFSTGNTEAFF
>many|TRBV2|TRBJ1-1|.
TGTGCCAGCAGGAACCAACCGAACACTGAAGCTTTCTTT
CASRNQPNTEAFF
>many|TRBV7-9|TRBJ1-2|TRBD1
TGTGCCAGCAGATGGGGGACAGCTAACTATGGCTACACCTTC
CASRWGTANYGYTF
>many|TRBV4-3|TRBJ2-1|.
TGCGCCAGCAGCCAAGGGGGCCTAAGATCCTACAATGAGCAGTTCTTC
CASSQGGLRSYNEQFF
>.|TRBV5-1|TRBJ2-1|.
TGCGCCAGCAGCTTGGTGGTGGGGCGGGACAATGAGCAGTTCTTC
CASSLVVGRDNEQFF
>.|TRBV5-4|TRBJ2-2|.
TGTGCCAGCAGCAAGGACACCGGGGAGCTGTTTTTT
CASSKDTGELFF
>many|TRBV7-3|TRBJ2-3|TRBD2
TGTGCCAGCAGCTTTGCGGGGGCAGATACGCAGTATTTT
CASSFAGADTQYF
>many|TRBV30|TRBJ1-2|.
TGTGCCTGGAGTCAAGGGGACGAGGCTAACTATGGCTACACCTTC
CAWSQGDEANYGYTF
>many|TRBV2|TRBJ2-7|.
TGTGCCAGCAGGGTCGGGAGCGGACACTCCTACGAGCAGTACTTC
CASRVGSGHSYEQYF
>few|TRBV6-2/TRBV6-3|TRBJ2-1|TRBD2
TGTGCCAGCAAATTCCCGGGAGGGATAAAGAATGAGCAGTTCTTC
CASKFPGGIKNEQFF
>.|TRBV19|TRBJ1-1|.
TGTGCCAGTAGTATTTATGGAGGGGAGCCTCACCTGAACACTGAAGCTTTCTTT
CASSIYGGEPHLNTEAFF
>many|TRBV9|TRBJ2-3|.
TGTGCCAGCAGCGGTACTAGGCTAAGCACAGATACGCAGTATTTT
CASSGTRLSTDTQYF
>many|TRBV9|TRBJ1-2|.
TGTGCCAGCAGCGCCGGGGGCACTAACTATGGCTACACCTTC
CASSAGGTNYGYTF
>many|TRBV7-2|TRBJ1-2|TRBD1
TGTGCCAGCAGCTCCAGGGGGCCCTATGGCTACACCTTC
CASSSRGPYGYTF
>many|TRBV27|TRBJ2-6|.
TGTGCCAGCAGTTTAGTAGCCACGCACTCTGGGGCCAACGTCCTGACTTTC
CASSLVATHSGANVLTF
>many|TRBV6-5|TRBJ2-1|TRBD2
TGTGCCAGCAGTTACTCCGCGGGAGGGCGGATACTCGATGAGCAGTTCTTC
CASSYSAGGRILDEQFF
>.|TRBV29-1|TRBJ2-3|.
TGCAGCGTTGCCCCGGAGGTTAGCGGACCGAGCACAGATACGCAGTATTTT
CSVAPEVSGPSTDTQYF
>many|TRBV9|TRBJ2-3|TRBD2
TGTGCCAGCAGCGTAGCTACTAGCGGGGGTACCATAGATACGCAGTATTTT
CASSVATSGGTIDTQYF
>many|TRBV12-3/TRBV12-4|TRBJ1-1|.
TGTGCCAGCCGCCCCCCAACCCTCTTGCCTGAAGCTTTCTTT
CASRPPTLLPEAFF
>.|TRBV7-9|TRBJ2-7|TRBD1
TGTGCCAGCAGCTGGACAGGGCCCGAGCAGTACTTC
CASSWTGPEQYF
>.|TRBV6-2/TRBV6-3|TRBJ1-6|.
TGTGCCAGCAGTTACTCGGTTCAGGGAAGGAACTTT
CASSYSVQGRNF
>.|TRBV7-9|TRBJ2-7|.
TGTGCCAGCAGCTTAGGGGCTGGGTCCTACGAGCAGTACTTC
CASSLGAGSYEQYF
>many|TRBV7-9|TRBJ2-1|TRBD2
TGTGCCAGCAGCTCGAGTATGGGAAGCGGGAGCTCCTACAATGAGCAGTTCTTC
CASSSSMGSGSSYNEQFF
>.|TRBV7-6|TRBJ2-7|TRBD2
TGTGCCAGCAGCTCCCGACTAGCGGGGGATGAGCAGTACTTC
CASSSRLAGDEQYF
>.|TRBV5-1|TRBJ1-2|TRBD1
TGCGCCAGCAGCGCCCGACAGGGAGCCTATGGCTACACCTTC
CASSARQGAYGYTF
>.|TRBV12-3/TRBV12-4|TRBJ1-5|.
TGTGCCAGCAGTTTATGGCATCAGCCCCAGCATTTT
CASSLWHQPQHF
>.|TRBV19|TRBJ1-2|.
TGTGCCAGTAGTATTCAAGACAGCGGCCCACTCACCTTC
CASSIQDSGPLTF
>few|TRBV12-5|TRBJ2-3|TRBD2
TGTGCTAGTGGTTATCCCGCGGGGGCAGATACGCAGTATTTT
CASGYPAGADTQYF
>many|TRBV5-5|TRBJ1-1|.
TGTGCCAGCAGCTTTTACGGGGATGGATCCACTGAAGCTTTCTTT
CASSFYGDGSTEAFF
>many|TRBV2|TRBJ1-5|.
TGTGCCAGCAGTGAAGGGGGGGCAGGGGCAAGGAATCAGCCCCAGCATTTT
CASSEGGAGARNQPQHF
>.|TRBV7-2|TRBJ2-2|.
TGTGCCAGCAGCTTATTAGATGGGTCCGGGGAGCTGTTTTTT
CASSLLDGSGELFF
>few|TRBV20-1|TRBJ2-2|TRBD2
TGCAGTGCTAGACCAACTCTCACTAGCGGGGCTACAAACACCGGGGAGCTGTTTTTT
CSARPTLTSGATNTGELFF
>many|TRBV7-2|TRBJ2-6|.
TGTGCCAGCAGCTTTTACCTCTCTGGGGCCAACGTCCTGACTTTC
CASSFYLSGANVLTF